One and the same sample provided the 32 T cell receptor beta chains below, sequenced in a study of Tregs in tolerant kidney transplant recipients. Assay used: immunoSEQ multiplex PCR; TCRdb lists only in-frame clones, some missing. The sample shows 120,000 or so clones, roughly 92% of them seen only once. The sequenced sample consisted of CD4+ T cells from blood. These receptors were collected from a human donor in good health.

The J gene is TRBJ1-3, the V gene TRBV7-9; D gene uncertain. Per germline, CDR1 SEHNR and CDR2 FQNEAQ (reference sequence). V was shortened by 4 bases and J by 2 bases, with 9 bases between the two germline ends. CDR3 length: 14 residues. The CDR3 nucleotides are TGTGCCAGCAGCTCAGTAGGGCCTGGAAACACCATATATTTT. Translating it yields CASSSVGPGNTIYF.

This chain connects TRBV6-5 to TRBJ1-2; D is unclear. The CDR3 has 11 amino acids. V was shortened by 6 bases and J by 2 bases, with 4 bases between the two germline ends. CDR1 MNHEY and CDR2 SVGAGI come from the germline V gene. The CDR3 DNA is TGTGCCAGCAGACAGAACTATGGCTACACCTTC. Encoded protein: CASRQNYGYTF.

CDR3 residues: CASSLRQGNPGNTIYF. The CDR3 DNA follows: TGCGCCAGCAGCTTACGACAGGGAAACCCTGGAAACACCATATATTTT. This chain uses TRBV5-1 with TRBJ1-3; TRBD1 matches at 7 bases. In germline, CDR1 is SGHRS, CDR2 YFSETQ. Trimming took 2 bases from V and 2 from J; bases not matched to a gene: 7. The CDR3 totals 16 residues.

The chain links TRBV11-1 to TRBJ2-5; D might be TRBD1 or TRBD2, each matching 5 bases. V was cut by 5 bases and J by 5 bases, with 12 bases left in between. The CDR3 length is 13 residues. The V gene's germline CDR1 is SGHAT and CDR2 FQDESV (reference sequence). CDR3 residues: CASSLPGTETQYF. The CDR3 nucleotides read TGTGCCAGCAGCCTTCCAGGGACCGAGACCCAGTACTTC.

This chain links TRBV27 with TRBJ1-2; 7 bases fit TRBD1. CDR3 length equals 14 residues. J lost 4 bases, V lost 8 bases, and 10 bases had no gene match. The V gene's germline CDR1 is MNHEY and CDR2 SMNVEV (reference sequence). The CDR3 nucleotides are TGTGCCAGCCCCGAACGGACAGGCTCCTATGGCTACACCTTC. Its translation is CASPERTGSYGYTF.

The chain has TRBV30 and TRBJ2-2; tentatively, D is TRBD1 or TRBD2 (6 bases each). Trimming shortened V by 5 bases and J by 0 bases, and 16 bases separated the two germline ends. CDR3 size: 16 residues. Germline V gene sequence: CDR1 GTSNPN, CDR2 SVGIG (reference sequence). The CDR3 region has the DNA TGTGCCTGGGGGGGCGGGAACACCGCGAACACCGGGGAGCTGTTTTTT. Protein sequence: CAWGGGNTANTGELFF. Combining the CDR3 with reference TRBV30 and TRBJ2-2 gives the whole variable domain SQTIHQWPATLVQPVGSPLSLECTVEGTSNPNLYWYRQAAGRGLQLLFYSVGIGQISSEVPQNLSASRPQDRQFILSSKKLLLSDSGFYLCAWGGGNTANTGELFFGEGSRLTVL.

The rearrangement uses TRBV4-1 and TRBJ2-5; 7 bases align to TRBD1. V dropped 2 bases and J dropped 5; count of bases not matched to a gene: 8. The CDR3 spans 15 residues. CDR1 and CDR2 from the germline V gene are MGHRA and YSYEKL. CDR3 nucleotides: TGCGCCAGCAGCCAACCGGGACAGTGGGGGGAGACCCAGTACTTC. As protein: CASSQPGQWGETQYF.

The V call is TRBV5-4, the J call TRBJ2-2, with 8 bases identical to TRBD1. CDR1 and CDR2 from the germline V gene are SGHNT and YYREEE (reference sequence). The CDR3 is 15 residues long. V was clipped by 3 bases and J by 0 bases; unmatched bases: 1. This CDR3 is CASSSDRANTGELFF. The CDR3, as DNA: TGTGCCAGCAGCTCGGACAGGGCGAACACCGGGGAGCTGTTTTTT.

The chain employs TRBV5-6 and TRBJ1-3; D not certain. The V end was cut by 0 bases, the J end by 7 bases, with 5 bases between. This CDR3 contains 12 residues. CDR1 SGHDT and CDR2 YYEEEE come from the germline V gene. The CDR3 spells CASSLGANTIYF. The CDR3 DNA is TGTGCCAGCAGCTTGGGGGCCAACACCATATATTTT. Based on the CDR3 plus reference TRBV5-6 and TRBJ1-3, the full variable domain is DAGVTQSPTHLIKTRGQQVTLRCSPKSGHDTVSWYQQALGQGPQFIFQYYEEEERQRGNFPDRFSGHQFPNYSSELNVNALLLGDSALYLCASSLGANTIYFGEGSWLTVV.

This chain uses TRBV15 with TRBJ2-7; TRBD2 is a possible D gene (6 bases). Germline V gene lookup returns CDR1 LNHNV and CDR2 YYDKDF (reference sequence). This CDR3 region has 15 residues. The V gene lost 3 bases and the J gene lost 3 bases, with 15 bases spanning the gap. The CDR3 DNA is TGTGCCACCAGCAGGGCCTTGAGGAGGGACTACGAGCAGTACTTC. This codes for CATSRALRRDYEQYF. Looking up the rest from reference TRBV15 and TRBJ2-7 gives the full variable domain: DAMVIQNPRYQVTQFGKPVTLSCSQTLNHNVMYWYQQKSSQAPKLLFHYYDKDFNNEADTPDNFQSRRPNTSFCFLDIRSPGLGDTAMYLCATSRALRRDYEQYFGPGTRLTVT.

The chain has TRBV5-1 and TRBJ2-7; 8 bases map to TRBD2. Germline CDR1 and CDR2: SGHRS and YFSETQ. CDR3 length: 16 amino acids. Trimming cost V 2 bases and J 3 bases; bases outside gene matches: 10. CDR3 DNA sequence: TGCGCCAGCAGCTTAGAACCGGGACTAGGCTACTACGAGCAGTACTTC. This codes for CASSLEPGLGYYEQYF. The variable domain in full, completed from reference TRBV5-1 and TRBJ2-7, reads KAGVTQTPRYLIKTRGQQVTLSCSPISGHRSVSWYQQTPGQGLQFLFEYFSETQRNKGNFPGRFSGRQFSNSRSEMNVSTLELGDSALYLCASSLEPGLGYYEQYFGPGTRLTVT.

CDR3 region: CASSLQTKTEAFF. In DNA form, the CDR3 reads TGTGCCAGCAGCCTACAAACGAAAACTGAAGCTTTCTTT. This rearrangement joins TRBV11-2 to TRBJ1-1; D is undetermined. V was pared by 5 bases and J by 5 bases, with 12 bases between. From germline, CDR1 is SGHAT and CDR2 FQNNGV. This CDR3 is 13 amino acids long.

This sequence joins TRBV11-2 and TRBJ2-3; TRBD1 matches at 7 bases. CDR3 size: 13 residues. Germline V lookup: CDR1 SGHAT, CDR2 FQNNGV. J lost 7 bases, V lost 5 bases, and 6 bases had no gene match. The CDR3 DNA reads as TGTGCCAGCAGCGCTGACAGGGACAATACGCAGTATTTT. Translation gives CASSADRDNTQYF.

CDR3 DNA sequence: TGTGCCAGCACCCTAAACCCAACAGGGCTCTATGGCTACACCTTC. Translation gives CASTLNPTGLYGYTF. The chain employs TRBV11-2 and TRBJ1-2, with D tentatively TRBD1 (6 bases). Germline CDR1 reads SGHAT; CDR2 reads FQNNGV. CDR3 length: 15 amino acids. V dropped 7 bases and J dropped 4 bases, with 19 bases sitting between them.

This chain uses TRBV5-1 with TRBJ2-2, with TRBD1 matching over 10 bases. With V trimmed by 2 bases and J by 6 bases, 4 bases remained unmatched. The CDR3 runs to 15 residues. Germline V gives CDR1 SGHRS, CDR2 YFSETQ. CDR3 nucleotide sequence: TGCGCCAGCAGCTTACCGGGACAGGGGTCCGGGGAGCTGTTTTTT. Protein product: CASSLPGQGSGELFF.

This rearrangement joins TRBV5-1 to TRBJ2-5, with 8 bases fitting TRBD2. The CDR3 has 14 amino acids. V lost 6 bases, J lost 5 bases, and 9 bases stayed unmatched. Germline V lookup: CDR1 SGHRS, CDR2 YFSETQ. As DNA, the CDR3 is TGCGCCAGCACTCGGGGGGGCATAGGGGAGACCCAGTACTTC. Encoded protein: CASTRGGIGETQYF.

For the CDR3, the DNA is TGTGCCAGCAGGAGGGGGCCGGAGACCCAGTACTTC. This translates into CASRRGPETQYF. The rearrangement links TRBV13 to TRBJ2-5, with 7 bases fitting TRBD1. Per germline, CDR1 PRHDT and CDR2 FYEKMQ (reference sequence). The CDR3 contains 12 residues. The V and J ends lost 6 bases and 5 bases, in that order; junction bases with no gene match: 3.

This clone appeared a single time. The rearrangement links TRBV14 to TRBJ2-5; D unresolved. Germline CDR1 SGHDN, CDR2 FVKESK. CDR3 length: 12 amino acids. The V and J ends lost 4 bases and 2 bases respectively, with 5 bases between them. The CDR3 coding sequence is TGTGCCAGCAGCCTGCGTCAAGAGACCCAGTACTTC. Protein: CASSLRQETQYF.

The rearrangement links TRBV9 to TRBJ1-3; D is perhaps TRBD1 (5 bases). Germline V gene lookup returns CDR1 SGDLS and CDR2 YYNGEE. Trimming took 3 bases from V and 0 from J, leaving 13 bases between them. This CDR3 has 16 residues. The CDR3 reads CASSGGTVYSGNTIYF. DNA of the CDR3: TGTGCCAGCAGCGGAGGGACGGTATACTCTGGAAACACCATATATTTT.

Concerning this clone itself: At one of its ends the junction is not consistent with the germline gene, which may arise from a read error. The V and J genes are TRBV6-1 and TRBJ1-5, with unresolved D. The germline CDR1 and CDR2 sequences are MNHNS and SASEGT. The CDR3 runs 13 residues. CDR3 residues: CASRTNGNPPQHF. The CDR3 nucleotides read TGTGCCAGCAGAACAAACGGCAATCCGCCCCAGCATTTT.

The J gene is TRBJ1-1, the V gene TRBV4-1; D gene ambiguous. V was cut by 3 bases and J by 1 base, with 12 bases left in between. The CDR3 runs to 15 residues. Germline V lookup: CDR1 MGHRA, CDR2 YSYEKL. Here the CDR3 reads CASSHVGGRNTEAFF. The CDR3 DNA sequence: TGCGCCAGCAGCCACGTGGGTGGGAGGAACACTGAAGCTTTCTTT.

The rearrangement uses TRBV2 and TRBJ1-2; possible D gene TRBD1, 6 bases. The germline V gene encodes CDR1 SNHLY and CDR2 FYNNEI. The CDR3 spans 14 residues. The V and J ends lost 2 bases and 8 bases respectively, with 15 bases between them. The CDR3 DNA sequence: TGTGCCAGCAGTGAATGGTCAGGGGTTTCCGGCTACACCTTC. Protein: CASSEWSGVSGYTF.

V usage is TRBV7-2 and J usage is TRBJ2-7; TRBD2 matches at 11 bases. Germline lookup yields CDR1 SGHTA and CDR2 FQGNSA. The V gene end was trimmed by 3 bases and the J gene end by 4 bases; junction bases not matched to a gene: 5. CDR3 length: 15 residues. CDR3 protein: CASSLVAGGGYEQYF. The DNA of the CDR3 is TGTGCCAGCAGCTTGGTAGCGGGAGGGGGGTACGAGCAGTACTTC.

This chain links TRBV9 with TRBJ1-2; D is possibly TRBD1 (5 bases). CDR1 is SGDLS, CDR2 YYNGEE, per germline. This CDR3 region has 15 residues. Trimming removed 0 bases at V and 3 bases at J, with 12 bases between. CDR3: CASSVAAGRDYGYTF. CDR3 sequence (DNA): TGTGCCAGCAGCGTAGCCGCAGGCAGGGACTATGGCTACACCTTC.

This clone was observed once. The chain joins TRBV18 to TRBJ2-4; the match to TRBD1 covers 7 bases. CDR1 is KGHSH, CDR2 LQKENI, per germline. CDR3 length equals 13 residues. The ends lost 4 bases at V and 8 bases at J; junction bases unmatched: 5. This chain's CDR3 is CASSQGAGDIQYF. The CDR3 bases are TGTGCCAGCTCACAGGGGGCTGGGGACATTCAGTACTTC.

The J gene is TRBJ1-4, the V gene TRBV5-1; 8 positions agree with TRBD1. Looked up from germline, CDR1 is SGHRS and CDR2 is YFSETQ. V was clipped by 4 bases and J by 8 bases; unmatched bases: 10. This CDR3 spans 15 amino acids. CDR3 sequence (DNA): TGCGCCAGCAGCCTGACCGGGACAGGCGAGGAAAAACTGTTTTTT. It encodes CASSLTGTGEEKLFF. Filled out from reference TRBV5-1 and TRBJ1-4, the complete variable domain reads KAGVTQTPRYLIKTRGQQVTLSCSPISGHRSVSWYQQTPGQGLQFLFEYFSETQRNKGNFPGRFSGRQFSNSRSEMNVSTLELGDSALYLCASSLTGTGEEKLFFGSGTQLSVL.

The chain couples TRBV4-1 to TRBJ2-3; 10 positions agree with TRBD2. The CDR3 is 18 residues long. CDR1 MGHRA and CDR2 YSYEKL come from the germline V gene. J was trimmed by 0 bases and V by 1 base; bases with no gene match: 7. CDR3: CASSQVLAGVSSTDTQYF. CDR3 coding DNA: TGCGCCAGCAGCCAAGTCCTAGCGGGGGTTTCTAGCACAGATACGCAGTATTTT.

The chain has TRBV2 and TRBJ1-6, with TRBD1 matching 7 bases. The CDR3 is 14 residues long. The germline gives CDR1 SNHLY, CDR2 FYNNEI. Germline trimming cut 6 bases from V and 7 bases from J; bases unmatched to any gene: 6. CDR3 in DNA: TGTGCCAGCAGCGCCGACAGGGTAAATTCACCCCTCCACTTT. Amino acids: CASSADRVNSPLHF.

The CDR3 is CASSLGGGRGKNIQYF. The CDR3 DNA follows: TGTGCCAGCAGCTTAGGAGGGGGCCGGGGCAAAAACATTCAGTACTTC. The J gene is TRBJ2-4, the V gene TRBV7-9; 7 positions agree with TRBD1. V shed 1 base, J shed 3 bases, and the junction held 6 bases outside the gene matches. Germline values: CDR1 SEHNR, CDR2 FQNEAQ (reference sequence). CDR3 size: 16 residues.

The CDR3 coding sequence is TGCGCCAGCAGGGAAATGGGGGGACAGAGAAACTATGGCTACACCTTC. This sequence encodes CASREMGGQRNYGYTF. The chain employs TRBV4-1 and TRBJ1-2; 7 nucleotides align to TRBD1. This CDR3 is 16 amino acids long. Looked up from germline, CDR1 is MGHRA and CDR2 is YSYEKL. V gave up 6 bases and J gave up 2 bases; unmatched junction bases: 12.

The rearrangement joins TRBV1 to TRBJ1-3. TRBV1 is a known pseudogene. This CDR3 has 17 residues. The CDR3 reads CTSSQDERGGSGNTIYF. The CDR3 DNA reads as TGCACCAGCAGCCAAGATGAACGGGGGGGCTCTGGAAACACCATATATTTT.

The genes are TRBV5-4 and TRBJ2-3; possible D gene TRBD2, 6 bases. The length of the CDR3 is 15 residues. Trimming removed 0 bases at V and 2 bases at J, with 10 bases between. CDR1 and CDR2 from the germline V gene are SGHNT and YYREEE (reference sequence). The chain's CDR3 is CASSLVARDTDTQYF. In DNA, the CDR3 is TGTGCCAGCAGCTTGGTCGCGCGGGACACAGATACGCAGTATTTT. Combining the CDR3 with reference TRBV5-4 and TRBJ2-3 gives the whole variable domain ETGVTQSPTHLIKTRGQQVTLRCSSQSGHNTVSWYQQALGQGPQFIFQYYREEENGRGNFPPRFSGLQFPNYSSELNVNALELDDSALYLCASSLVARDTDTQYFGPGTRLTVL.